These 18 T cell receptor beta chains share one sample of origin, sequenced in a study of T cell repertoires and HLA-DP antigens. Which antigens these TCRs recognize remains unknown. This table comes from immunoSEQ multiplex PCR, and its TCRdb copy is limited to in-frame clones, with some not included. This table has fewer than 75,000 clones, about 82% appearing once. Sequencing was performed on CD4+ T cells from PBMCs. The receptor set was obtained from a man aged 55 to 70 in good health and CMV-seronegative.

The rearrangement joins TRBV6-5 to TRBJ1-1; D not resolved. Looked up from germline, CDR1 is MNHEY and CDR2 is SVGAGI. V lost 4 bases, J lost 0 bases, and 12 bases lay in between. The length of the CDR3 is 15 residues. The CDR3 here is CASSSSDGLNTEAFF. The CDR3 nucleotides read TGTGCCAGCAGTTCCTCGGACGGATTGAACACTGAAGCTTTCTTT.

The rearrangement uses TRBV7-8 and TRBJ1-3; no definite D call. The V and J ends lost 1 base and 2 bases respectively, with 12 bases between them. The germline CDR1 and CDR2 sequences are SGHVS and FQNEAQ. The CDR3 sequence is 16 residues long. The CDR3 DNA is TGTGCCAGCAGCTTAGTAATCCGGGGTACTGGAAACACCATATATTTT. It is translated as CASSLVIRGTGNTIYF.

This clone was detected only once. V gene TRBV6-6 combines with J gene TRBJ2-7, with 7 positions matching TRBD1. Germline CDR1 reads MNHNY; CDR2 reads SVGAGI (reference sequence). Germline trimming cut 6 bases from V and 1 base from J; bases unmatched to any gene: 9. The CDR3 loop spans 15 amino acids. CDR3 in DNA: TGTGCCAGCAGGTACGACAGGGTTCCGTCCTACGAGCAGTACTTC. This codes for CASRYDRVPSYEQYF.

V and J are TRBV11-3 and TRBJ2-2; no definite D call. This CDR3 has 14 residues. Trimming removed 1 base from V and 5 bases from J, with 8 bases in between. Germline lookup yields CDR1 SGHNT and CDR2 YENEEA. The CDR3 is CASSLGGATGELFF. The CDR3 region has the DNA TGTGCCAGCAGCTTAGGGGGTGCAACCGGGGAGCTGTTTTTT.

The V gene is TRBV5-4, the J gene TRBJ1-2, with D maybe TRBD1 (6 bases). The V gene's germline CDR1 is SGHNT and CDR2 YYREEE (reference sequence). The CDR3 covers 15 residues. With 3 bases removed from V and 8 bases from J, the gap between germline ends came to 20 bases. The CDR3 here is CASSSPTQGRQGYTF. For the CDR3, the DNA is TGTGCCAGCAGCTCCCCAACTCAGGGGCGGCAGGGCTACACCTTC.

This chain joins TRBV4-1 and TRBJ1-6, with 8 bases lining up with TRBD1. The germline V gene has CDR1 MGHRA and CDR2 YSYEKL. This CDR3 has 17 residues. V was clipped by 8 bases and J by 3 bases; unmatched bases: 12. CDR3 amino acids: CASAGTGASFYNSPLHF. For the CDR3, the DNA is TGCGCCAGCGCTGGGACAGGAGCCTCATTCTATAATTCACCCCTCCACTTT.

This CDR3 reads CASRSKRSESSGANVLTF. The CDR3 coding sequence is TGTGCCAGCAGATCGAAACGGAGCGAAAGCTCTGGGGCCAACGTCCTGACTTTC. The V call is TRBV7-8, the J call TRBJ2-6, with D unclear. The germline gives CDR1 SGHVS, CDR2 FQNEAQ. The CDR3 sequence is 18 residues long. V lost 6 bases and J lost 0, with 18 bases in between.

The rearrangement links TRBV7-6 to TRBJ2-5; D may be TRBD2 (5 bases). V shed 8 bases and J shed 4 bases, with 11 bases lying between them. The CDR3 consists of 12 residues. Germline CDR1 is SGHVS and CDR2 is FNYEAQ. The CDR3 region has the DNA TGTGCCAGCGGGATGGAGGCAGAGACCCAGTACTTC. Protein product: CASGMEAETQYF.

This rearrangement joins TRBV5-1 to TRBJ1-1; D unresolved. Trimming removed 3 bases from V and 3 bases from J, with 9 bases in between. This CDR3 is 13 amino acids long. CDR1 is SGHRS, CDR2 YFSETQ, per germline. The CDR3 region is CASSSVDYTEAFF. In nucleotides, the CDR3 is TGCGCCAGCAGCTCGGTCGATTACACTGAAGCTTTCTTT.

This sequence joins TRBV2 and TRBJ2-2; D possibly corresponds to TRBD2 (6 bases). V was trimmed by 6 bases and J by 6 bases, leaving 11 bases between them. Germline CDR1 SNHLY, CDR2 FYNNEI. The CDR3 consists of 13 residues. The CDR3 DNA sequence: TGTGCCAGCAGCATCGTAGCGGCCGGGGAGCTGTTTTTT. It codes for CASSIVAAGELFF.

This clone came up a few times. The chain couples TRBV7-8 to TRBJ2-7, with D tentatively TRBD1 (6 bases). The CDR3 is 15 residues long. Per the germline V gene, CDR1 is SGHVS and CDR2 is FQNEAQ. With 5 bases removed from V and 6 bases from J, the gap between germline ends came to 20 bases. The CDR3 reads CASSLSGQGSAEQYV. The DNA of the CDR3 is TGTGCCAGCAGCCTATCGGGCCAGGGGTCGGCCGAGCAGTACGTC.

The gene calls are TRBV19 and TRBJ1-4, with 8 bases identical to TRBD1. There are 16 residues in the CDR3. The germline V gene encodes CDR1 LNHDA and CDR2 SQIVND (reference sequence). With 4 bases clipped from V and 10 bases from J, the junction kept 14 bases outside the gene matches. This chain's CDR3 is CASSKITGQGVGKLFF. The DNA of the CDR3 is TGTGCCAGTAGTAAGATCACTGGACAGGGCGTCGGAAAACTGTTTTTT.

The CDR3 bases are TGTGCCAGCAGTGCTCGGGAAAGAACAGATACGCAGTATTTT. Translation: CASSARERTDTQYF. V gene TRBV2 combines with J gene TRBJ2-3; D possibly corresponds to TRBD2 (5 bases). CDR1 and CDR2 from the germline V gene are SNHLY and FYNNEI. Trimming left V 4 bases short and J 3 bases short, with 11 bases between. There are 14 residues in the CDR3.

The gene calls are TRBV6-1 and TRBJ1-5; no reliable D call. The V gene's germline CDR1 is MNHNS and CDR2 SASEGT. The CDR3 runs to 14 residues. V lost 5 bases and J lost 0, with 8 bases in between. The CDR3 here is CASSSLRSNQPQHF. DNA for the CDR3: TGTGCCAGCAGTTCACTACGTAGCAATCAGCCCCAGCATTTT.

The rearrangement uses TRBV5-1 and TRBJ2-1, with a tentative D call TRBD2 (7 bases). Trimming pared 3 bases from V and 10 bases from J, leaving 17 bases between. Germline loops: CDR1 SGHRS, CDR2 YFSETQ. CDR3 length: 14 amino acids. The DNA of the CDR3 is TGCGCCAGCAGCTCCCCAACGCGGGGGCGAGAGCAGTTCTTC. Protein: CASSSPTRGREQFF. The entire variable domain, with the rest obtained from reference TRBV5-1 and TRBJ2-1, is as follows: KAGVTQTPRYLIKTRGQQVTLSCSPISGHRSVSWYQQTPGQGLQFLFEYFSETQRNKGNFPGRFSGRQFSNSRSEMNVSTLELGDSALYLCASSSPTRGREQFFGPGTRLTVL.

The chain links TRBV7-2 to TRBJ2-1; 8 bases map to TRBD2. From germline, CDR1 is SGHTA and CDR2 FQGNSA. The CDR3 is made up of 15 amino acids. Germline trimming cut 2 bases from V and 4 bases from J; bases unmatched to any gene: 4. CDR3 amino acids: CASSLTSGPYNEQFF. CDR3 nucleotides: TGTGCCAGCAGCTTAACTAGCGGTCCGTACAATGAGCAGTTCTTC. Full variable domain (rest looked up from reference TRBV7-2 and TRBJ2-1): GAGVSQSPSNKVTEKGKDVELRCDPISGHTALYWYRQSLGQGLEFLIYFQGNSAPDKSGLPSDRFSAERTGGSVSTLTIQRTQQEDSAVYLCASSLTSGPYNEQFFGPGTRLTVL.

In this sample, this clone turned up once. This chain joins TRBV7-6 and TRBJ1-4, with 12 bases lining up with TRBD1. The CDR3 spans 17 residues. V dropped 4 bases and J dropped 3; count of bases not matched to a gene: 6. Germline CDR1 reads SGHVS; CDR2 reads FNYEAQ. The CDR3 protein is CASSSGDRGLANEKLFF. In DNA, the CDR3 is TGTGCCAGCAGCTCCGGGGACAGGGGGCTTGCTAATGAAAAACTGTTTTTT.

This clone was detected once. This sequence joins TRBV4-1 and TRBJ1-2, with D uncertain. Per germline, CDR1 MGHRA and CDR2 YSYEKL. V dropped 3 bases and J dropped 1 base, with 9 bases sitting between them. The CDR3 is 14 residues long. CDR3: CASSQIGLNYGYTF. The DNA of the CDR3 is TGCGCCAGCAGCCAGATCGGACTTAACTATGGCTACACCTTC.